Shown below are 29 T cell receptor beta chains from a single sample sequenced in a study of blood T cell repertoires in COVID-19. Generated by immunoSEQ multiplex PCR, the TCRdb table keeps only in-frame clones and is missing some. The data show 280,000 or so clones, with 70% to 90% seen just once and less than 10% held by the top ten. Sequencing was performed on peripheral blood. These receptors were obtained from a man between 18 and 29 years old with active or convalescent COVID-19.

This clone has more than one count but fewer than ten. This chain links TRBV6-2 or TRBV6-3 with TRBJ1-1; D is ambiguous. The CDR3 sequence is 12 residues long. The ends were cut back, 5 bases at V and 1 base at J, with 5 bases in the middle. The germline V gene has CDR1 MNHEY and CDR2 SVGEGT. CDR3 residues: CASSLTNTEAFF. The CDR3 nucleotides read TGTGCCAGCAGTCTAACGAACACTGAAGCTTTCTTT.

For the CDR3, the DNA is TGCGCCAGCAGCTTGGCTGGGCAGTCTAGCACAGATACGCAGTATTTT. Protein product: CASSLAGQSSTDTQYF. The rearrangement links TRBV5-1 to TRBJ2-3; unclear D gene. The CDR3 totals 16 residues. V was trimmed by 0 bases and J by 0 bases, leaving 11 bases between them. Germline V CDR1 and CDR2: SGHRS, YFSETQ.

The chain carries TRBV19 and TRBJ1-1; 7 bases match TRBD1. The germline V gene has CDR1 LNHDA and CDR2 SQIVND (reference sequence). V was clipped by 5 bases and J by 4 bases; unmatched bases: 4. This CDR3 region has 13 residues. As DNA, the CDR3 is TGTGCCAGTAGTGCCACAGGGGTCACTGAAGCTTTCTTT. This encodes CASSATGVTEAFF.

The chain carries TRBV27 and TRBJ1-2; a weak D match, TRBD1 (6 bases). This CDR3 has 13 amino acids. Trimming removed 6 bases at V and 11 bases at J, with 19 bases between. Germline V lookup: CDR1 MNHEY, CDR2 SMNVEV (reference sequence). CDR3 sequence: CASRPGGSVVYTF. The CDR3, as DNA: TGTGCCAGCAGGCCGGGGGGCTCGGTGGTGTACACCTTC.

This clone showed up just once. This chain uses TRBV19 with TRBJ2-3; perhaps TRBD1 as D (5 bases). V was clipped by 5 bases and J by 4 bases, with 16 bases between them. Per the germline V gene, CDR1 is LNHDA and CDR2 is SQIVND (reference sequence). The CDR3 has 15 amino acids. CDR3 nucleotides: TGTGCCAGTAGTCCCACCCACCAGGGTGCAGATACGCAGTATTTT. It yields the protein CASSPTHQGADTQYF.

This clone was seen once. This chain links TRBV11-2 with TRBJ1-1; 9 nucleotides agree with TRBD1. Trimming removed 4 bases from V and 2 bases from J; junction bases left unmatched: 11. The CDR3 contains 17 residues. Per the germline V gene, CDR1 is SGHAT and CDR2 is FQNNGV. CDR3 nucleotide sequence: TGTGCCAGCAGCTGGCGACCGGGACAGGGAGAAAACACTGAAGCTTTCTTT. Residues: CASSWRPGQGENTEAFF.

The rearrangement joins TRBV27 to TRBJ2-3; weak D call: TRBD2 (6 bases). The germline V gene has CDR1 MNHEY and CDR2 SMNVEV (reference sequence). There are 16 residues in the CDR3. The V end lost 3 bases, the J end lost 0 bases, and 13 bases lay between the germline ends. The CDR3 bases are TGTGCCAGCAGTTTCCTAGCGACCCCTAGCACAGATACGCAGTATTTT. Encoded protein: CASSFLATPSTDTQYF.

This chain links TRBV5-1 with TRBJ1-1; 8 bases are shared with TRBD1. CDR3 length: 14 residues. The germline CDR1 and CDR2 sequences are SGHRS and YFSETQ. Trimming took 0 bases from V and 4 from J; bases not matched to a gene: 2. The CDR3 is CASSLGQGTTEAFF. In DNA, the CDR3 is TGCGCCAGCAGCTTGGGACAGGGGACCACTGAAGCTTTCTTT.

This chain joins TRBV2 and TRBJ2-1; 7 bases align to TRBD2. Germline V CDR1 and CDR2: SNHLY, FYNNEI. CDR3 length equals 15 residues. The ends lost 8 bases at V and 0 bases at J; junction bases unmatched: 7. CDR3 sequence: CASGPGTNSYNEQFF. CDR3 DNA: TGTGCCAGCGGTCCAGGGACTAACTCCTACAATGAGCAGTTCTTC.

This chain links TRBV7-2 with TRBJ1-3; 8 nucleotides align to TRBD1. The V gene's germline CDR1 is SGHTA and CDR2 FQGNSA. The CDR3 totals 13 residues. Unmatched junction bases numbered 6, after V lost 5 bases and J lost 9 bases. Here the CDR3 DNA reads TGTGCCAGCAGCCTGACAGGGGACGCCACCATATATTTT. This translates into CASSLTGDATIYF.

This rearrangement joins TRBV3-1 (or the pseudogene TRBV3-2) to TRBJ2-1, with D possibly matching TRBD1 (6 bases). This CDR3 has 14 residues. Trimming shortened V by 0 bases and J by 9 bases, and 12 bases separated the two germline ends. Germline CDR1 LGHDT, CDR2 YNNKEL (reference sequence). CDR3 nucleotides: TGTGCCAGCAGCCAAGAGAGGGGGTGGGGTGAGCAGTTCTTC. Amino acid sequence: CASSQERGWGEQFF.

V usage is TRBV19 and J usage is TRBJ2-3, with TRBD1 identical over 8 bases. Germline CDR1 and CDR2: LNHDA and SQIVND (reference sequence). V lost 7 bases and J lost 4; bases outside the gene matches: 4. The CDR3 loop spans 13 amino acids. The chain's CDR3 is CASTKTGADTQYF. CDR3 DNA sequence: TGTGCCAGTACTAAGACAGGGGCAGATACGCAGTATTTT.

The CDR3 DNA sequence: TGTGCCAGCAGATGGGAGGGGGGGGTCACTGAAGCTTTCTTT. Translated: CASRWEGGVTEAFF. The chain is built from TRBV2 and TRBJ1-1, with D perhaps TRBD1 (6 bases). Trimming left V 6 bases short and J 4 bases short, with 15 bases between. The CDR3 length is 14 residues. Germline CDR1 is SNHLY and CDR2 is FYNNEI.

The rearrangement links TRBV5-1 to TRBJ1-2; 9 bases match TRBD1. This CDR3 comprises 18 residues. From germline, CDR1 is SGHRS and CDR2 YFSETQ. The junction had 16 bases not matched to a gene; V was cut back by 4 bases and J by 3 bases. CDR3 protein: CASSTIVTGGLRDYGYTF. CDR3 DNA sequence: TGCGCCAGCAGCACGATAGTGACAGGGGGGCTTCGCGACTATGGCTACACCTTC.

The V call is TRBV15, the J call TRBJ2-7; 8 positions match TRBD1. This CDR3 spans 16 amino acids. J lost 5 bases, V lost 1 base, and 10 bases had no gene match. CDR1 and CDR2 (germline): LNHNV, YYDKDF (reference sequence). The CDR3: CATSRGVRTGSNEQYF. CDR3 bases: TGTGCCACCAGCAGAGGAGTTCGGACAGGGTCCAACGAGCAGTACTTC.

A note on this clone: At the DNA level, this CDR3 is encoded by other sequences in the same sample as well. The V and J genes are TRBV6-2 or TRBV6-3 and TRBJ2-2, with D maybe TRBD1 (6 bases). Per the germline V gene, CDR1 is MNHEY and CDR2 is SVGEGT. The length of the CDR3 is 14 residues. Trimming took 4 bases from V and 2 from J, leaving 8 bases between them. CDR3 amino acids: CASSLDSNTGELFF. CDR3 bases: TGTGCCAGCAGTTTGGACAGCAACACCGGGGAGCTGTTTTTT.

The chain joins TRBV14 to TRBJ1-2; perhaps TRBD1 as D (5 bases). V was cut by 5 bases and J by 2 bases, with 9 bases left in between. Germline CDR1 SGHDN, CDR2 FVKESK. The CDR3 is 13 residues long. The CDR3 here is CASSYDRNYGYTF. The CDR3 bases are TGTGCCAGCAGCTACGACAGAAACTATGGCTACACCTTC.

V usage is TRBV9 and J usage is TRBJ1-5; D not certain. V lost 3 bases, J lost 0 bases, and 7 bases lay in between. Germline assignment: CDR1 SGDLS and CDR2 YYNGEE. This CDR3 comprises 14 residues. The CDR3 region is CASSGEDSNQPQHF. The CDR3 DNA sequence: TGTGCCAGCAGCGGAGAGGATAGCAATCAGCCCCAGCATTTT.

The chain carries TRBV7-2 and TRBJ2-5, with D maybe TRBD2 (5 bases). The CDR3 totals 13 residues. V gave up 1 base and J gave up 7 bases, with 10 bases separating them. The germline CDR1 and CDR2 sequences are SGHTA and FQGNSA. CDR3 nucleotide sequence: TGTGCCAGCAGCTTAGGAGTAGCGTCGACCCAGTACTTC. Translating gives CASSLGVASTQYF.

The V gene is TRBV6-5, the J gene TRBJ2-1; D is undetermined. CDR1 is MNHEY and CDR2 is SVGAGI in the germline V gene. V lost 2 bases and J 9 bases, leaving 11 bases between the germline ends. This CDR3 region has 13 residues. The CDR3 spells CASSYQASGEQFF. Written as DNA, the CDR3 is TGTGCCAGCAGTTACCAGGCTTCTGGTGAGCAGTTCTTC.

With respect to this clone: This CDR3 is also generated by other DNA sequences in the sample. This chain connects TRBV7-2 to TRBJ2-7; 13 nucleotides agree with TRBD2. The V and J ends lost 6 bases and 2 bases, in that order; junction bases with no gene match: 4. Germline CDR1 and CDR2: SGHTA and FQGNSA. This CDR3 comprises 15 residues. The CDR3 DNA sequence: TGTGCCAGCAGTTTGGGACTAGCGGGGACCTACGAGCAGTACTTC. Protein product: CASSLGLAGTYEQYF.

V usage is TRBV4-1 and J usage is TRBJ2-7; TRBD1 aligns across 7 bases. V was clipped by 0 bases and J by 0 bases; unmatched bases: 5. The CDR3 consists of 16 residues. Germline loops: CDR1 MGHRA, CDR2 YSYEKL. CDR3 residues: CASSQDGQALSYEQYF. CDR3 bases: TGCGCCAGCAGCCAAGATGGACAGGCCCTCTCCTACGAGCAGTACTTC.

This chain connects TRBV7-6 to TRBJ2-1, with D maybe TRBD1 (5 bases). CDR1 and CDR2 (germline): SGHVS, FNYEAQ. This CDR3 contains 15 residues. Trimming cost V 1 base and J 4 bases, with 11 bases left between them. The CDR3 region is CASSLDQGWYNEQFF. The CDR3 DNA is TGTGCCAGCAGCTTAGACCAGGGATGGTACAATGAGCAGTTCTTC.

The rearrangement joins TRBV29-1 to TRBJ2-7; 11 bases are a match to TRBD1. CDR3 size: 13 residues. CDR1 and CDR2 (germline): SQVTM, ANQGSEA. Trimming at V came to 4 bases and at J to 5 bases, leaving 4 bases not matched to a gene. The CDR3 region is CSVGGQGAHEQYF. CDR3 bases: TGCAGCGTTGGCGGACAGGGGGCCCACGAGCAGTACTTC.

The chain links TRBV6-1 to TRBJ1-1; D unresolved. CDR1 is MNHNS and CDR2 is SASEGT in the germline V gene. The V gene lost 2 bases and the J gene lost 0 bases, with 13 bases spanning the gap. The CDR3 totals 16 residues. The CDR3 sequence is CASSERVRTLNTEAFF. In nucleotides, the CDR3 is TGTGCCAGCAGTGAACGGGTGAGGACTTTGAACACTGAAGCTTTCTTT.

The CDR3 DNA follows: TGTGCCAGCTCACCGGGACAGGGGGCTGACGGCTACACCTTC. It codes for CASSPGQGADGYTF. V gene TRBV18 combines with J gene TRBJ1-2; TRBD1 aligns across 12 bases. Germline V lookup: CDR1 KGHSH, CDR2 LQKENI. With 3 bases clipped from V and 8 bases from J, the junction kept 4 bases outside the gene matches. The CDR3 is made up of 14 amino acids.

This clone is a singleton in its sample. The genes are TRBV5-5 and TRBJ1-1, with 11 bases matching TRBD1. Germline trimming cut 4 bases from V and 2 bases from J; bases unmatched to any gene: 4. Germline assignment: CDR1 SGHKS and CDR2 YYEKEE (reference sequence). The CDR3 length is 15 residues. CDR3 sequence reads: CASSLDRGRNTEAFF. The CDR3 nucleotides are TGTGCCAGCAGCCTGGACAGGGGGCGAAACACTGAAGCTTTCTTT.

V and J are TRBV3-1 (or the pseudogene TRBV3-2) and TRBJ1-1, with TRBD1 as a possible D gene (6 bases). The CDR3 runs 15 residues. The germline V and J ends were trimmed by 3 bases and 4 bases, with 15 bases remaining between them. Germline CDR1 LGHDT, CDR2 YNNKEL (reference sequence). CDR3 loop: CASSHLTGGTTEAFF. The CDR3, as DNA: TGTGCCAGCAGCCACTTAACTGGGGGCACCACTGAAGCTTTCTTT.

The chain recombines TRBV4-1 with TRBJ1-2; D perhaps matches TRBD1 (5 bases). Germline lookup yields CDR1 MGHRA and CDR2 YSYEKL. Trimming took off 4 bases at V and 2 bases at J, with 14 bases between the two ends. There are 15 residues in the CDR3. CDR3 region: CASSPTAGMNYGYTF. The CDR3 bases are TGCGCCAGCAGCCCAACCGCAGGGATGAACTATGGCTACACCTTC.